This TCR beta chain was obtained from a study of memory B cells and T cells in multiple sclerosis. The study's findings and limits: Compartments had unequal clone-set sizes, affecting shared clonotype counts.

Germline V gene sequence: CDR1 DFQATT, CDR2 SNEGSKA (reference sequence). V was pared by 5 bases and J by 7 bases, with 11 bases between. This CDR3 contains 11 residues. Concerning this clone: Its specificity is not known. Other DNA sequences in the same sample also yield this CDR3.

Data came from immunoSEQ multiplex PCR; TCRdb stores just in-frame clones and leaves some out. This sample has under 50,000 clones, with more than 65% found just once. After stimulus-free culture, autoproliferating CFSE-dim and non-proliferating CFSE-high T cells were sequenced separately. Pooled replicate wells came from approximately 5x10^7 CFSE-labeled PBMCs cultured about seven days without stimulus. PBMCs were labeled with approximately 0.53 uM CFSE and cultured without exogenous stimuli. The V gene is TRBV20-1, the J gene TRBJ1-2; TRBD1 is a possible D gene (5 bases). The sequenced material came from PBMCs from blood kept in culture. This sequence originates from a human donor with multiple sclerosis. This CDR3 is CSAPGALGYTF. CDR3 DNA sequence: TGCAGTGCTCCCGGGGCCCTTGGCTACACCTTC.